Only a few counts were recorded for the clone carrying this T cell receptor (beta chain). The length of the CDR3 is 16 residues. The germline V and J ends were trimmed by 8 bases and 4 bases, with 23 bases remaining between them. Using a J-beta primer mix together with a sample-barcoded 5' primer, a second PCR was run for about 7 to 12 cycles. TCRdb redid the calling of the 5' RACE reads with MiXCR, one entry per CDR3 protein. The sample lists about 1.4 million distinct CDR3 sequences; around 59% were seen once. This specimen belongs to a study of blood T cells in healthy people across ages. Study-wide background: Template switching caught about one barcoded beta molecule for each two T cells.

Sequenced: blood. The TCR comes from a man between 18 and 29 years old in good health. The V and J genes are TRBV12-3 or TRBV12-4 and TRBJ1-2; D remains ambiguous. This CDR3 reads CASLGSLRRVGYGYTF. The CDR3 DNA reads as TGTGCCAGCCTAGGGTCCTTGCGGAGGGTTGGCTATGGCTACACCTTC.